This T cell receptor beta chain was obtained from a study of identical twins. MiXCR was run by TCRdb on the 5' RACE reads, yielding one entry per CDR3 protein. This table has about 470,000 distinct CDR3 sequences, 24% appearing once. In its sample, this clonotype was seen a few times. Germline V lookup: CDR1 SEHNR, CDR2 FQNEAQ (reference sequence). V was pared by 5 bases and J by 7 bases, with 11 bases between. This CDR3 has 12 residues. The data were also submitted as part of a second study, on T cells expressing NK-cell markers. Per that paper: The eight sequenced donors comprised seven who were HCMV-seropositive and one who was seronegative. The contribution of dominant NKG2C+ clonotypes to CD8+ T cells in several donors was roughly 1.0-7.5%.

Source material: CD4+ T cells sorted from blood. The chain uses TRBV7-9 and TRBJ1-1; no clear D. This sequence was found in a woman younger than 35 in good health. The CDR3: CASSPRHLEAFF. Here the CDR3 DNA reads TGTGCCAGCAGCCCTCGACACCTTGAAGCTTTCTTT.